These T cell receptor beta chains were read from a single sample in a study of blood T cell repertoires in COVID-19. This table comes from immunoSEQ multiplex PCR, and its TCRdb copy is limited to in-frame clones, with some not included. The data contain 130,000 to 150,000 clones, roughly 86% of them singletons. Sequencing used peripheral blood. These receptors were collected from a man aged 45-60 years with active or convalescent COVID-19. Both conserved end residues are part of each CDR3. A D gene is named only where the DNA matches it firmly. The size of a clone is reported for some rows only, either as once, few or many, or as a class for expanded clones.

J,D,size,V,CDR3,DNA
TRBJ1-6,TRBD1,NA,TRBV7-8,CASSLVRGRNSPLHF,TGTGCCAGCAGCTTAGTTAGGGGGCGGAATTCACCCCTCCACTTT
TRBJ1-6,NA,NA,TRBV5-1,CASSLGQVNSPLHF,TGCGCCAGCAGCTTGGGACAGGTTAATTCACCCCTCCACTTT
TRBJ2-7,NA,once,TRBV5-1,CASSLGHDSLDEQYF,TGCGCCAGCAGCTTGGGACATGACAGCCTTGACGAGCAGTACTTC
TRBJ2-1,TRBD2,NA,TRBV19,CASSIRLAGVGGQFF,TGTGCCAGTAGTATTAGGCTAGCGGGAGTGGGTGGGCAGTTCTTC
TRBJ1-5,NA,NA,TRBV6-5,CASSRGGGRQPQHF,TGTGCCAGCAGTAGGGGGGGAGGGCGGCAGCCCCAGCATTTT
TRBJ1-2,TRBD1,few,TRBV7-9,CASSSTGGRGYGYTF,TGTGCCAGCAGCTCTACAGGGGGAAGAGGCTATGGCTACACCTTC
TRBJ1-1,TRBD1,NA,TRBV19,CASSTGQGAKGTEAFF,TGTGCCAGTAGTACGGGGCAGGGGGCGAAGGGCACTGAAGCTTTCTTT
TRBJ1-3,TRBD1,NA,TRBV6-5,CASSTSTGAGNTIYF,TGTGCCAGCAGTACAAGTACAGGGGCGGGAAACACCATATATTTT
TRBJ1-1,NA,NA,TRBV19,CASSRWEATEAFF,TGTGCCAGTAGTCGGTGGGAGGCAACTGAAGCTTTCTTT
TRBJ2-5,NA,NA,TRBV5-4,CASSLANQETQYF,TGTGCCAGCAGCTTGGCCAACCAAGAGACCCAGTACTTC
TRBJ1-1,NA,NA,TRBV27,CASRTLRQGEAFF,TGTGCCAGCAGAACACTCCGTCAGGGCGAAGCTTTCTTT
TRBJ2-7,NA,NA,TRBV28,CASSFGAGALNTYEQYF,TGTGCCAGCAGTTTCGGGGCAGGGGCACTTAACACCTACGAGCAGTACTTC
TRBJ2-1,TRBD2,NA,TRBV3-1/TRBV3-2,CASSQDKLAGSYNEQFF,TGTGCCAGCAGCCAAGATAAACTAGCGGGCTCCTACAATGAGCAGTTCTTC
TRBJ2-6,TRBD2,NA,TRBV9,CASSLSDRGSSGANVLTF,TGTGCCAGCAGCCTCAGTGATCGCGGGAGCTCTGGGGCCAACGTCCTGACTTTC
TRBJ2-1,TRBD2,NA,TRBV10-3,CAIRASGIHNEQFF,TGTGCCATCAGGGCTAGCGGGATACACAATGAGCAGTTCTTC
TRBJ2-5,NA,NA,TRBV6-6,CASNNREQETQYF,TGTGCCAGCAACAACAGAGAGCAAGAGACCCAGTACTTC
TRBJ2-5,TRBD1,NA,TRBV10-3,CAISVTGIQETQYF,TGTGCCATCAGTGTGACAGGGATTCAAGAGACCCAGTACTTC
TRBJ1-2,NA,NA,TRBV2,CASSAPADTNYGYTF,TGTGCCAGCAGTGCTCCGGCAGACACAAACTATGGCTACACCTTC
TRBJ1-6,NA,NA,TRBV6-5,CASGQSSYNSPLHF,TGTGCCAGCGGACAGAGCTCCTATAATTCACCCCTCCACTTT
TRBJ1-2,NA,NA,TRBV4-3,CASSQEINRNYGYTF,TGCGCCAGCAGCCAAGAAATCAACAGGAACTATGGCTACACCTTC
TRBJ2-7,TRBD2,NA,TRBV6-5,CASSKLAGGSYEQYF,TGTGCCAGCAGCAAACTAGCGGGTGGCTCCTACGAGCAGTACTTC
TRBJ2-3,TRBD2,NA,TRBV5-1,CASIETSGKDTQYF,TGCGCCAGCATTGAGACTAGCGGGAAGGATACGCAGTATTTT
TRBJ2-1,TRBD2,NA,TRBV7-9,CASSLWASGRSYEQFF,TGTGCCAGCAGCTTATGGGCTAGCGGGAGGTCATATGAGCAGTTCTTC
TRBJ2-2,NA,NA,TRBV18,CASSPRFGGMNTGELFF,TGTGCCAGCTCACCACGGTTCGGGGGAATGAACACCGGGGAGCTGTTTTTT
TRBJ1-1,TRBD1,NA,TRBV14,CASSQDPGQVHTEAFF,TGTGCCAGCAGCCAAGATCCGGGACAGGTACATACTGAAGCTTTCTTT
TRBJ2-3,TRBD1,NA,TRBV10-3,CAISLGQSTDTQYF,TGTGCCATCAGTTTGGGACAGAGCACAGATACGCAGTATTTT
TRBJ1-6,NA,NA,TRBV6-5,CASKSGRAENSPLHF,TGTGCCAGCAAAAGCGGACGTGCGGAAAATTCACCCCTCCACTTT
TRBJ1-5,NA,NA,TRBV2,CASSTGFQPQHF,TGTGCCAGCTCAACAGGGTTTCAGCCCCAGCATTTT
TRBJ2-1,TRBD2,NA,TRBV7-2,CASSLALRAGGGNEQFF,TGTGCCAGCAGCTTAGCGTTGCGCGCGGGAGGGGGCAATGAGCAGTTCTTC
TRBJ2-7,TRBD2,NA,TRBV5-1,CASSAAGGAGEQYF,TGCGCCAGCAGCGCAGCGGGAGGAGCGGGGGAGCAGTACTTC
TRBJ1-2,TRBD1,NA,TRBV5-1,CASSSHGQAKDGYTF,TGCGCCAGCAGCTCCCATGGACAGGCTAAGGATGGCTACACCTTC
TRBJ1-6,TRBD1,NA,TRBV28,CAGQQGARNSPLHF,TGTGCCGGACAACAGGGGGCGCGGAATTCACCCCTCCACTTT
TRBJ2-2,TRBD2,NA,TRBV5-1,CASGSGGPNTGELFF,TGCGCCAGCGGGTCGGGAGGCCCGAACACCGGGGAGCTGTTTTTT
TRBJ2-3,NA,NA,TRBV5-1,CASSWRSSTDTQYF,TGCGCCAGCAGCTGGCGGAGTAGCACAGATACGCAGTATTTT
TRBJ2-2,TRBD2,NA,TRBV28,CASSRPTSGGRRELFF,TGTGCCAGCAGTAGACCGACTAGCGGGGGCCGTCGGGAGCTGTTTTTT
TRBJ2-1,NA,NA,TRBV5-1,CASSLGEGPYNEQFF,TGCGCCAGCAGCTTGGGTGAGGGCCCCTACAATGAGCAGTTCTTC
TRBJ2-5,NA,NA,TRBV19,CASRRDSTQETQYF,TGTGCCAGTAGGCGGGACTCCACCCAAGAGACCCAGTACTTC
TRBJ1-2,TRBD1,NA,TRBV9,CASSPDRGYGYGYTF,TGTGCCAGCAGCCCCGACAGGGGGTATGGCTATGGCTACACCTTC
TRBJ2-3,TRBD2,NA,TRBV5-1,CASSGGGDTQYF,TGCGCCAGCAGCGGCGGGGGAGATACGCAGTATTTT
TRBJ2-2,TRBD2,NA,TRBV4-2,CASSDRTSAREGDGELFF,TGTGCCAGCAGCGACAGGACTAGCGCGAGGGAGGGGGACGGGGAGCTGTTTTTT